Ten or more counts support the clone carrying this TCR beta chain. What it binds is unknown. Germline CDR1 and CDR2: DFQATT and SNEGSKA (reference sequence). Trimming stripped 6 bases from V and 4 bases from J, with 16 bases between. This CDR3 has 13 amino acids. This sample is part of a study of identical twins' blood T cells. TCRdb re-called the 5' RACE reads with MiXCR, one entry per CDR3 protein. Of around 380,000 distinct CDR3 sequences listed, roughly 31% are singletons. Notes on the study in general: Twin repertoire similarity may partly reflect shared environment. Mainly, cloneset size products determined shared clonotypes, twins included.

This receptor was taken from a woman aged 18-49 years in good health. The sequenced material came from PBMCs. V and J are TRBV20-1 and TRBJ2-7; D is unclear. CDR3 loop: CSASPLDVYEQYF. The CDR3 DNA reads as TGCAGTGCAAGTCCCCTGGACGTATACGAGCAGTACTTC.